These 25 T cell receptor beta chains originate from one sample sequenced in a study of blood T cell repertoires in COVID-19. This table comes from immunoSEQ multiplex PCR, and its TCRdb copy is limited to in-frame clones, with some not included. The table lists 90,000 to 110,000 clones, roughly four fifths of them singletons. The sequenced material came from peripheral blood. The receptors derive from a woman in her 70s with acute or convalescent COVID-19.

The CDR3 DNA follows: TGTGCCAGTAGCGGGACTAGCCCCGGGGAGCTGTTTTTT. Amino acids: CASSGTSPGELFF. The chain is built from TRBV19 and TRBJ2-2; 9 bases match TRBD2. Germline loops: CDR1 LNHDA, CDR2 SQIVND (reference sequence). J lost 6 bases, V lost 6 bases, and 2 bases had no gene match. The CDR3 has 13 amino acids.

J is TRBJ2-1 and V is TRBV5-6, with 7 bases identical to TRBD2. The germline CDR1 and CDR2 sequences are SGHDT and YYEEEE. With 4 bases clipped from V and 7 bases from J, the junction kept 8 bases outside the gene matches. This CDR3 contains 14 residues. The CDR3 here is CASSLGLGGNEQFF. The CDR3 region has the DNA TGTGCCAGCAGCCTGGGACTGGGGGGGAATGAGCAGTTCTTC.

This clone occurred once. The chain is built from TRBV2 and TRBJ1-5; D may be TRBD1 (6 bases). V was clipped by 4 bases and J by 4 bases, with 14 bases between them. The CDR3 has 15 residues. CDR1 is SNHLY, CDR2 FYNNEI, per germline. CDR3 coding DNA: TGTGCCAGCAGTGTACAGGGAAGGGAGAATCAGCCCCAGCATTTT. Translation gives CASSVQGRENQPQHF.

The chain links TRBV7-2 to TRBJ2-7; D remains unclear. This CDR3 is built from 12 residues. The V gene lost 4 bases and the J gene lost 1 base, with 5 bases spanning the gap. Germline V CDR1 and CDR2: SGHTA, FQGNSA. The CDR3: CASSSPSYEQYF. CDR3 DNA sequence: TGTGCCAGCAGCTCCCCATCCTACGAGCAGTACTTC.

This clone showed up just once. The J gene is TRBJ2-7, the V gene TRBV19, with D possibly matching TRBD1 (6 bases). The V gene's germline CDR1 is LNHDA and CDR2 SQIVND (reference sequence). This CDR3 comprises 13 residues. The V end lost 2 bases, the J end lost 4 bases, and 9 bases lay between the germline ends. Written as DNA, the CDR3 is TGTGCCAGTAGTATAACGGGGACATACGAGCAGTACTTC. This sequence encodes CASSITGTYEQYF.

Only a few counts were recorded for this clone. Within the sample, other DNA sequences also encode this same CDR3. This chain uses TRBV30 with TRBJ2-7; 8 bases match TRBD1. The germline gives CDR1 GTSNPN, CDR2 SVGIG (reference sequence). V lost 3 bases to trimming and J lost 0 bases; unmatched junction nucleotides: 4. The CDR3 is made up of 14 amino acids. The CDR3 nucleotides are TGTGCCTGGAGGGACAGGGATAGCTCCTACGAGCAGTACTTC. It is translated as CAWRDRDSSYEQYF.

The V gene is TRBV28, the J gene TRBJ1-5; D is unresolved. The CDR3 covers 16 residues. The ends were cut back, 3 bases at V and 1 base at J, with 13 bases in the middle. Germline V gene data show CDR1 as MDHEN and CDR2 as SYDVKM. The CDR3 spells CASSFSTGGSNQPQHF. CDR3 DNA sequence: TGTGCCAGCAGTTTCTCGACGGGAGGAAGCAATCAGCCCCAGCATTTT.

CDR3 amino acids: CASRRQGLAGELFF. DNA for the CDR3: TGTGCCAGCAGACGACAGGGGTTGGCCGGGGAGCTGTTTTTT. The chain is built from TRBV6-5 and TRBJ2-2; the match to TRBD1 covers 8 bases. The CDR3 has 14 amino acids. Germline loops: CDR1 MNHEY, CDR2 SVGAGI. Trimming removed 6 bases from V and 6 bases from J; junction bases left unmatched: 6.

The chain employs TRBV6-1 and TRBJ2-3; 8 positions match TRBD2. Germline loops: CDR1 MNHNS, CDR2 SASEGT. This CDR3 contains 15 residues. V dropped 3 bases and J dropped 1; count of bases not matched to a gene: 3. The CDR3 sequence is CASSDTAGGTDTQYF. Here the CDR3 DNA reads TGTGCCAGCAGTGATACAGCGGGAGGCACAGATACGCAGTATTTT.

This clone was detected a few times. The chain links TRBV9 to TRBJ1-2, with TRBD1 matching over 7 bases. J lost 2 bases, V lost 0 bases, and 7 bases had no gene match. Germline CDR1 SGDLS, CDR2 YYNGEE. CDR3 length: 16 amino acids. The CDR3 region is CASSVAGQEANYGYTF. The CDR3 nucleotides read TGTGCCAGCAGCGTAGCAGGACAGGAAGCAAACTATGGCTACACCTTC.

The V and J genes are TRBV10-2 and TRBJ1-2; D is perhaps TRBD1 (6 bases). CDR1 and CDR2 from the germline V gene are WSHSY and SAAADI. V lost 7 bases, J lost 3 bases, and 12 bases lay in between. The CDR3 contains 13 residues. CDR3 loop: CASTGAGDYGYTF. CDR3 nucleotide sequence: TGCGCCAGCACAGGGGCGGGAGACTATGGCTACACCTTC.

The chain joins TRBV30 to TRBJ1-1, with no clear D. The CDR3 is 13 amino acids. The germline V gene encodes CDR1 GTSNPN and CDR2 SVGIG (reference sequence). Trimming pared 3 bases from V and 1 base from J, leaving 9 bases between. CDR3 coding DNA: TGTGCCTGGAGCCCACTCGCGAACACTGAAGCTTTCTTT. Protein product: CAWSPLANTEAFF.

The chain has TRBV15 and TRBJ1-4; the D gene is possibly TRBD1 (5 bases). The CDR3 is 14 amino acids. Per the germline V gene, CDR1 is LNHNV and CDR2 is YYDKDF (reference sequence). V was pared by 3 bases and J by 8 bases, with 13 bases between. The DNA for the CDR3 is TGTGCCACCAGCAGGACGCCAAAGGGGGAAAAACTGTTTTTT. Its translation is CATSRTPKGEKLFF.

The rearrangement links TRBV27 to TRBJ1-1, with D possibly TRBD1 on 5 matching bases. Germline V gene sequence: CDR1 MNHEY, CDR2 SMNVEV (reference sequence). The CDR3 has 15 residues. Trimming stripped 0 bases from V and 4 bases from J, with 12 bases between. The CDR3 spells CASSLSSGWSTEAFF. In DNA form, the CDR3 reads TGTGCCAGCAGTTTATCTTCAGGGTGGAGCACTGAAGCTTTCTTT.

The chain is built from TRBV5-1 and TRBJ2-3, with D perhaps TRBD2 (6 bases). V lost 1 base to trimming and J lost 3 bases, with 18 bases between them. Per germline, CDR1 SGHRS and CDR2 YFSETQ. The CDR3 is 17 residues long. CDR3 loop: CASSLMTPYGGTDTQYF. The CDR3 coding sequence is TGCGCCAGCAGCTTGATGACCCCATACGGGGGTACAGATACGCAGTATTTT.

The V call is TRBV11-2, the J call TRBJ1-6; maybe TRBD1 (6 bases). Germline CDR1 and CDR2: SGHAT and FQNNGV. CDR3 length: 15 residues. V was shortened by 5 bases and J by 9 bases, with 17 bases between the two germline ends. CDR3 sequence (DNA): TGTGCCAGCAGCCCGCTGGGCGGCAGGGGTTCACCCCTCCACTTT. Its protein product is CASSPLGGRGSPLHF.

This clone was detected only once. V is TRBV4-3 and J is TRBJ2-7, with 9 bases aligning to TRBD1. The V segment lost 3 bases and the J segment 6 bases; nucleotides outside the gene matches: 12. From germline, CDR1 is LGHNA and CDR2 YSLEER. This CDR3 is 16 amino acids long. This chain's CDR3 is CASSQSASGQGSEQYF. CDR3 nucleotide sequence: TGCGCCAGCAGCCAGTCCGCCTCGGGACAGGGTTCCGAGCAGTACTTC.

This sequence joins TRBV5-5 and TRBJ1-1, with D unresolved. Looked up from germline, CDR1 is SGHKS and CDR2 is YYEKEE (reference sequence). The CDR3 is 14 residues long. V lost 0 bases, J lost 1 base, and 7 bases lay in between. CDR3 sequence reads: CASSLAWANTEAFF. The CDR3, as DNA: TGTGCCAGCAGCTTGGCCTGGGCGAACACTGAAGCTTTCTTT.

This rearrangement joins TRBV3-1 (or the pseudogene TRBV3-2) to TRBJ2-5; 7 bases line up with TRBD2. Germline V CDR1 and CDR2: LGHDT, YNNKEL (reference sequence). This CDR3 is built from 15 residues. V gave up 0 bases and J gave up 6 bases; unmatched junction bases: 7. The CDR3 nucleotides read TGTGCCAGCAGCCAAGATTCCAGCGGGGCAAAGACCCAGTACTTC. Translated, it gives CASSQDSSGAKTQYF.

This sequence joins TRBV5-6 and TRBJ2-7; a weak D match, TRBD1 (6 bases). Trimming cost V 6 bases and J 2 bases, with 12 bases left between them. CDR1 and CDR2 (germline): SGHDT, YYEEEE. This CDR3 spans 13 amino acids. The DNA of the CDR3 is TGTGCCAGCACCTCACAGGGAGCCTACGAGCAGTACTTC. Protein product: CASTSQGAYEQYF.

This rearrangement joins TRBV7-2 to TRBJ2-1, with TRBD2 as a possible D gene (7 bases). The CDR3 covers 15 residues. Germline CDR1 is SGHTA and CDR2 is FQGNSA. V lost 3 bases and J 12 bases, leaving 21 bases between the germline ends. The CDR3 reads CASSFEGGQSLWQFF. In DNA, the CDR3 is TGTGCCAGCAGCTTTGAGGGGGGGCAGAGTTTGTGGCAGTTCTTC. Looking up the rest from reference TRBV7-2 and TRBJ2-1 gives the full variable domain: GAGVSQSPSNKVTEKGKDVELRCDPISGHTALYWYRQSLGQGLEFLIYFQGNSAPDKSGLPSDRFSAERTGGSVSTLTIQRTQQEDSAVYLCASSFEGGQSLWQFFGPGTRLTVL.

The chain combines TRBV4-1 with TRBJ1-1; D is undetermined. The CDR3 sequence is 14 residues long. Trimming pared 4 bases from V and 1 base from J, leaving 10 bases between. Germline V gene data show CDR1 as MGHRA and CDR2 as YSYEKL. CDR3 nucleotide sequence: TGCGCCAGCAGCCCGGGATCCTGGAACACTGAAGCTTTCTTT. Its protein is CASSPGSWNTEAFF.

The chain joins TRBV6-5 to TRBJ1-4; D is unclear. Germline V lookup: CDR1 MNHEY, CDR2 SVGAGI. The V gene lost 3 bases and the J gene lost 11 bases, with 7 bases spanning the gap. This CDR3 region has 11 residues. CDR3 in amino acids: CASSYEKKLFF. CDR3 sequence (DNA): TGTGCCAGCAGTTATGAGAAGAAACTGTTTTTT.

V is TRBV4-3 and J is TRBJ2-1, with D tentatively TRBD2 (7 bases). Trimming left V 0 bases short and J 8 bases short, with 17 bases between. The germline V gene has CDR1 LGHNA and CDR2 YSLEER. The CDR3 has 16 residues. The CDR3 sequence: CASSQEGGVIQDEQFF. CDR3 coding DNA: TGCGCCAGCAGCCAAGAAGGGGGGGTTATACAAGATGAGCAGTTCTTC.

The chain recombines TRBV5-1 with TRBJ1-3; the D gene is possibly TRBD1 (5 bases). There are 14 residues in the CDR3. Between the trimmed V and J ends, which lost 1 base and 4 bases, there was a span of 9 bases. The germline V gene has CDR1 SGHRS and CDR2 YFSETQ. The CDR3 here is CASSLQGPGNTIYF. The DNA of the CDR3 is TGCGCCAGCAGCTTGCAGGGCCCCGGAAACACCATATATTTT.